Listed here are 22 T cell receptor beta chains from one sample, sequenced in a study of blood T cell repertoires in COVID-19. Data came from immunoSEQ multiplex PCR; TCRdb stores just in-frame clones and leaves some out. The repertoire holds 270,000 or so clones, with roughly 90% as singletons. The sequenced sample was peripheral blood. All receptors come from a woman between 40 and 50 years old who had recovered from COVID-19.

This chain links TRBV18 with TRBJ2-6, with D possibly matching TRBD1 (5 bases). There are 18 residues in the CDR3. Deletions cut 8 bases from V and 1 base from J, with 21 bases between. CDR1 and CDR2 from the germline V gene are KGHSH and LQKENI. The CDR3 loop reads CASPRDGYSGSGANVLTF. The CDR3 DNA reads as TGTGCCAGCCCCAGGGATGGTTATTCTGGGTCTGGGGCCAACGTCCTGACTTTC.

The chain uses TRBV18 and TRBJ1-6, with D possibly being TRBD1 (5 bases). Germline assignment: CDR1 KGHSH and CDR2 LQKENI. V was cut by 3 bases and J by 7 bases, with 10 bases left in between. The CDR3 sequence is 14 residues long. The CDR3: CASSPQGGNSPLHF. DNA for the CDR3: TGTGCCAGCTCACCGCAGGGAGGGAATTCACCCCTCCACTTT. The entire variable domain, with the rest obtained from reference TRBV18 and TRBJ1-6, is as follows: NAGVMQNPRHLVRRRGQEARLRCSPMKGHSHVYWYRQLPEEGLKFMVYLQKENIIDESGMPKERFSAEFPKEGPSILRIQQVVRGDSAAYFCASSPQGGNSPLHFGNGTRLTVT.

The chain employs TRBV27 and TRBJ2-4, with 9 bases matching TRBD2. Germline V gene sequence: CDR1 MNHEY, CDR2 SMNVEV (reference sequence). Trimming cost V 2 bases and J 5 bases; bases outside gene matches: 7. The CDR3 is made up of 16 amino acids. CDR3 DNA: TGTGCCAGCAGTTTACAGGCGGGAGGGGGTCAAAACATTCAGTACTTC. It is translated as CASSLQAGGGQNIQYF.

This chain uses TRBV15 with TRBJ2-1, with 12 bases that match TRBD1. The V and J ends lost 5 bases and 6 bases, in that order; junction bases with no gene match: 2. This CDR3 has 14 residues. Germline CDR1 LNHNV, CDR2 YYDKDF (reference sequence). The CDR3 nucleotides read TGTGCCACCAGCCGGGACAGGGGGCCCAATGAGCAGTTCTTC. This gives the protein CATSRDRGPNEQFF.

The chain employs TRBV7-2 and TRBJ2-7; 11 bases are a match to TRBD1. The V segment lost 5 bases and the J segment 4 bases; nucleotides outside the gene matches: 7. The CDR3 is 15 amino acids. Germline-derived CDR1 and CDR2 are SGHTA and FQGNSA. CDR3: CASSDLGTGGYEQYF. CDR3 bases: TGTGCCAGCAGCGACCTTGGGACAGGGGGTTACGAGCAGTACTTC. The full variable domain, rest sourced from reference TRBV7-2 and TRBJ2-7, is GAGVSQSPSNKVTEKGKDVELRCDPISGHTALYWYRQSLGQGLEFLIYFQGNSAPDKSGLPSDRFSAERTGGSVSTLTIQRTQQEDSAVYLCASSDLGTGGYEQYFGPGTRLTVT.

CDR3 amino acids: CASSLALAGNTGELFF. Written as DNA, the CDR3 is TGCGCCAGCAGCTTGGCACTAGCGGGAAACACCGGGGAGCTGTTTTTT. V is TRBV5-1 and J is TRBJ2-2; TRBD2 matches at 10 bases. CDR3 length: 16 residues. V was pared by 0 bases and J by 2 bases, with 1 base of the junction left unmatched. Germline-derived CDR1 and CDR2 are SGHRS and YFSETQ.

The V and J genes are TRBV29-1 and TRBJ1-3; D possibly corresponds to TRBD1 (5 bases). CDR1 and CDR2 (germline): SQVTM, ANQGSEA. This CDR3 has 14 residues. The V end lost 0 bases, the J end lost 2 bases, and 8 bases lay between the germline ends. The CDR3 spells CSVEDQGPGNTIYF. In nucleotides, the CDR3 is TGCAGCGTTGAAGATCAGGGCCCTGGAAACACCATATATTTT.

V and J are TRBV5-4 and TRBJ2-5; 10 nucleotides line up with TRBD2. CDR1 is SGHNT and CDR2 is YYREEE in the germline V gene (reference sequence). The CDR3 runs 15 residues. Losses at the gene ends were 4 bases for V and 5 bases for J; bases not matched to a gene: 8. CDR3 amino acids: CASSPLAGDSETQYF. The CDR3 nucleotides are TGTGCCAGCAGCCCCCTAGCGGGAGATAGCGAGACCCAGTACTTC.

The gene calls are TRBV27 and TRBJ1-6; possibly TRBD1 for D (6 bases). The CDR3 length is 14 residues. CDR1 and CDR2 from the germline V gene are MNHEY and SMNVEV (reference sequence). V was shortened by 8 bases and J by 10 bases, with 18 bases between the two germline ends. The chain's CDR3 is CASGMTGLGSPLHF. The CDR3 DNA reads as TGTGCCAGCGGGATGACAGGCCTGGGGTCACCCCTCCACTTT.

This chain uses TRBV19 with TRBJ1-4; the match to TRBD1 covers 7 bases. The trim removed 9 bases at V and 0 bases at J, leaving 10 bases unmatched. CDR1 LNHDA and CDR2 SQIVND come from the germline V gene (reference sequence). This CDR3 has 16 amino acids. CDR3 residues: CASTSTGKATNEKLFF. Here the CDR3 DNA reads TGTGCCAGCACGTCGACAGGGAAAGCAACTAATGAAAAACTGTTTTTT. The full variable domain, in which reference TRBV19 and TRBJ1-4 provide the parts outside the CDR3, is DGGITQSPKYLFRKEGQNVTLSCEQNLNHDAMYWYRQDPGQGLRLIYYSQIVNDFQKGDIAEGYSVSREKKESFPLTVTSAQKNPTAFYLCASTSTGKATNEKLFFGSGTQLSVL.

The V call is TRBV19, the J call TRBJ2-2; D is undetermined. This CDR3 has 11 residues. CDR1 is LNHDA and CDR2 is SQIVND in the germline V gene (reference sequence). DNA of the CDR3: TGTACCACACTTAACACCGGGGAGCTGTTTTTT. Encoded protein: CTTLNTGELFF.

The chain uses TRBV6-5 and TRBJ1-2, with unresolved D. This CDR3 has 14 amino acids. Germline V gene lookup returns CDR1 MNHEY and CDR2 SVGAGI. With 2 bases removed from V and 2 bases from J, the gap between germline ends came to 9 bases. CDR3 amino acids: CASSYRESNYGYTF. For the CDR3, the DNA is TGTGCCAGCAGTTACCGGGAGTCGAACTATGGCTACACCTTC.

The chain uses TRBV5-1 and TRBJ2-1; 15 nucleotides match TRBD2. The CDR3 consists of 18 residues. Germline values: CDR1 SGHRS, CDR2 YFSETQ. Unmatched junction bases numbered 8, after V lost 7 bases and J lost 0 bases. As DNA, the CDR3 is TGCGCCAGCCAACGGGGGACTAGCGGGAGGAGCTCCTACAATGAGCAGTTCTTC. It specifies CASQRGTSGRSSYNEQFF.

The sample holds a few counts of this clone. The chain combines TRBV5-1 with TRBJ2-1; tentatively, D is TRBD1 (6 bases). Germline V gene lookup returns CDR1 SGHRS and CDR2 YFSETQ. This CDR3 has 16 residues. V lost 0 bases and J 2 bases, leaving 12 bases between the germline ends. The CDR3 DNA reads TGCGCCAGCAGCTTGGCGGACAGTATTACCTACAATGAGCAGTTCTTC. Protein sequence: CASSLADSITYNEQFF.

The rearrangement joins TRBV2 to TRBJ2-7, with TRBD2 matching 11 bases. J lost 0 bases, V lost 10 bases, and 5 bases had no gene match. This CDR3 has 14 amino acids. Per germline, CDR1 SNHLY and CDR2 FYNNEI. The CDR3 is CATLAGGGSYEQYF. In DNA, the CDR3 is TGTGCCACCCTAGCGGGAGGAGGCTCCTACGAGCAGTACTTC.

The gene calls are TRBV10-3 and TRBJ1-5; 9 nucleotides align to TRBD1. With V trimmed by 0 bases and J by 4 bases, 1 base remained unmatched. Germline lookup yields CDR1 ENHRY and CDR2 SYGVKD. The CDR3 loop spans 15 amino acids. The CDR3 DNA is TGTGCCATCAGTGAGTCGGGGACAGGGAATCAGCCCCAGCATTTT. Its translation: CAISESGTGNQPQHF.

This chain uses TRBV7-3 with TRBJ2-2; possibly TRBD2 for D (6 bases). V dropped 5 bases and J dropped 6 bases, with 13 bases sitting between them. The CDR3 consists of 14 residues. Per the germline V gene, CDR1 is SGHTA and CDR2 is FQGTGA. This chain's CDR3 is CASSPWGDAGELFF. The DNA for the CDR3 is TGTGCCAGCAGCCCCTGGGGGGATGCCGGGGAGCTGTTTTTT.

The CDR3: CASSPPLSPGTGDTGELFF. As DNA, the CDR3 is TGTGCCAGCAGTCCACCCCTATCCCCCGGGACAGGAGACACCGGGGAGCTGTTTTTT. The chain is built from TRBV7-9 and TRBJ2-2; 8 bases are a match to TRBD1. Germline V gene sequence: CDR1 SEHNR, CDR2 FQNEAQ (reference sequence). V trimming: 6 bases; J trimming: 3 bases; junction bases outside the gene matches: 18. This CDR3 has 19 residues.

About this clone: Within the sample, other DNA sequences also encode this same CDR3. The chain combines TRBV27 with TRBJ1-2; 7 bases map to TRBD1. The CDR3 has 14 residues. Germline CDR1 and CDR2: MNHEY and SMNVEV (reference sequence). Trimming took 5 bases from V and 5 from J; bases not matched to a gene: 8. The CDR3 loop is CASSPPGQPYGYTF. CDR3 DNA sequence: TGTGCCAGCAGTCCCCCGGGACAGCCATATGGCTACACCTTC.

V gene TRBV4-1 combines with J gene TRBJ2-7; TRBD2 aligns across 12 bases. Germline CDR1 is MGHRA and CDR2 is YSYEKL. The J segment lost 2 bases and the V segment lost 1 base, leaving 3 bases of the junction unmatched. CDR3 length: 16 amino acids. As DNA, the CDR3 is TGCGCCAGCAGCCAAGTACTAGCGGGAGGAACCTACGAGCAGTACTTC. It specifies CASSQVLAGGTYEQYF.

This rearrangement joins TRBV2 to TRBJ1-1, with 8 nucleotides matching TRBD1. V lost 1 base and J lost 5; bases outside the gene matches: 6. Germline CDR1 is SNHLY and CDR2 is FYNNEI. The CDR3 covers 15 residues. CDR3 bases: TGTGCCAGCAGTGAAGGGTCAGGGGGCTGGACTGAAGCTTTCTTT. It translates to CASSEGSGGWTEAFF.

The J gene is TRBJ2-4, the V gene TRBV15, with 8 bases matching TRBD2. This CDR3 has 19 amino acids. CDR1 is LNHNV and CDR2 is YYDKDF in the germline V gene (reference sequence). V lost 0 bases to trimming and J lost 0 bases; unmatched junction nucleotides: 10. CDR3 DNA: TGTGCCACCAGCAGAGACGGGGCAACTAGCGGCCTAGCCAAAAACATTCAGTACTTC. It encodes CATSRDGATSGLAKNIQYF.